The next 26 T cell receptor beta chains were all read from a single sample in a study of T-cell reconstitution after alpha-beta-depleted transplantation in children. Preparation of the TCRbeta library involved a method that used unique molecular identifiers. Each CDR3 protein is one row after TCRdb ran MiXCR on the PCR reads. The data hold hundreds of thousands of distinct CDR3 sequences, with roughly 15% observed a single time. The source was PBMCs, mostly from graft donor cells, collected 360 days after TCRalphabeta/CD19-depleted stem cell transplant. These receptors came from a male patient aged 2 to 9 who had a stem cell transplant for acute lymphoblastic leukemia, so the T cells may come from the graft donor.

This clonotype showed up just a few times. The J gene is TRBJ2-3, the V gene TRBV4-3; D is undetermined. Trimming pared 0 bases from V and 5 bases from J, leaving 12 bases between. Germline V gives CDR1 LGHNA, CDR2 YSLEER. This CDR3 region has 15 residues. The CDR3 nucleotides are TGCGCCAGCAGCCAAGATCTCACGGCGGTAGATACGCAGTATTTT. Amino acids: CASSQDLTAVDTQYF.

There are a few counts of this clonotype. This chain links TRBV2 with TRBJ2-7, with TRBD1 matching over 7 bases. Germline CDR1 and CDR2: SNHLY and FYNNEI. The CDR3 consists of 12 residues. DNA for the CDR3: TGTGCCAGCAGTTACCTCGAGACAGGGTGGTTAGTC. Residues: CASSYLETGWLV.

This chain connects TRBV19 to TRBJ2-7, with D possibly matching TRBD1 (6 bases). The CDR3 is 14 residues long. Germline loops: CDR1 LNHDA, CDR2 SQIVND (reference sequence). V shed 5 bases and J shed 1 base, with 12 bases lying between them. The CDR3 bases are TGTGCCAGTAGTCCGACGGGACAATCCTACGAGCAGTACTTC. This codes for CASSPTGQSYEQYF.

This clonotype was seen a few times. For the CDR3, the DNA is TGTGCCACCAGTGATTTCCGTGAAGAGACCCAGTACTTC. Amino acids: CATSDFREETQYF. The chain recombines TRBV24-1 with TRBJ2-5; D not certain. The CDR3 totals 13 residues. Germline lookup yields CDR1 KGHDR and CDR2 SFDVKD. The V end lost 1 base, the J end lost 3 bases, and 5 bases lay between the germline ends.

This clonotype was counted between two and nine times. The rearrangement uses TRBV4-3 and TRBJ1-3, with D perhaps TRBD1 (6 bases). There are 16 residues in the CDR3. Germline V gene sequence: CDR1 LGHNA, CDR2 YSLEER. With 2 bases removed from V and 0 bases from J, the gap between germline ends came to 11 bases. CDR3 region: CASSQLTGPSGNTIYF. The CDR3 bases are TGCGCCAGCAGCCAACTAACAGGGCCCTCTGGAAACACCATATATTTT.

This chain links TRBV4-2 with TRBJ2-7; 9 bases map to TRBD1. From germline, CDR1 is LGHNA and CDR2 YNFKEQ. Unmatched junction bases numbered 0, after V lost 1 base and J lost 2 bases. The CDR3 totals 14 residues. The CDR3 loop is CASSQGDRAYEQYF. The CDR3 nucleotides are TGTGCCAGCAGCCAAGGGGACAGGGCCTACGAGCAGTACTTC.

The rearrangement links TRBV5-1 to TRBJ1-5; 9 bases are a match to TRBD1. J lost 4 bases, V lost 0 bases, and 2 bases had no gene match. The CDR3 sequence is 15 residues long. CDR1 and CDR2 from the germline V gene are SGHRS and YFSETQ. The CDR3 loop is CASSLGTGVNQPQHF. The CDR3 bases are TGCGCCAGCAGCTTGGGGACAGGGGTGAATCAGCCCCAGCATTTT.

In this sample, this clonotype turned up once. The chain combines TRBV28 with TRBJ2-7, with D perhaps TRBD1 (6 bases). V was clipped by 5 bases and J by 4 bases, with 12 bases between them. Germline V gene lookup returns CDR1 MDHEN and CDR2 SYDVKM. The CDR3 totals 13 residues. The CDR3 is CASSPATGYEQYF. For the CDR3, the DNA is TGTGCCAGCAGTCCTGCAACAGGGTACGAGCAGTACTTC.

This clonotype has a count of ten or more. This chain links TRBV7-8 with TRBJ2-1, with 7 bases lining up with TRBD2. This CDR3 has 18 residues. V dropped 2 bases and J dropped 6; count of bases not matched to a gene: 16. Germline V gives CDR1 SGHVS, CDR2 FQNEAQ. The CDR3 DNA sequence: TGTGCCAGCAGCTTATGGGGCGGGAGTTGGGATGTTGGCAATGAGCAGTTCTTC. Translated: CASSLWGGSWDVGNEQFF.

This clonotype was detected only once. V and J are TRBV6-5 and TRBJ2-1; the D gene is possibly TRBD1 (6 bases). The germline V gene has CDR1 MNHEY and CDR2 SVGAGI. V was shortened by 8 bases and J by 5 bases, with 7 bases between the two germline ends. The CDR3 totals 11 residues. Here the CDR3 DNA reads TGTGCCAGCTACAGGGACAATGAGCAGTTCTTC. Protein: CASYRDNEQFF.

This clonotype was recorded at least ten times. The V call is TRBV7-9, the J call TRBJ2-3; the D gene is possibly TRBD2 (5 bases). The V end was cut by 3 bases, the J end by 1 base, with 14 bases between. Germline V gene data show CDR1 as SEHNR and CDR2 as FQNEAQ (reference sequence). The CDR3 runs 16 residues. This CDR3 is CASSFSTGRRTDTQYF. CDR3 in DNA: TGTGCCAGCAGCTTCTCAACTGGGAGACGCACAGATACGCAGTATTTT.

This clonotype was counted only a few times. The chain recombines TRBV5-4 with TRBJ2-1; D gene ambiguous. Germline CDR1 and CDR2: SGHNT and YYREEE (reference sequence). Trimming took off 2 bases at V and 2 bases at J, with 5 bases between the two ends. There are 13 residues in the CDR3. The CDR3 nucleotides are TGTGCCAGCAGCTTCTTTACCTACAATGAGCAGTTCTTC. Its protein is CASSFFTYNEQFF.

This clonotype was counted between two and nine times. This chain connects TRBV27 to TRBJ1-1; D gene uncertain. The CDR3 is 14 amino acids. Trimming took off 4 bases at V and 3 bases at J, with 12 bases between the two ends. Germline CDR1 is MNHEY and CDR2 is SMNVEV (reference sequence). CDR3 bases: TGTGCCAGCAGTTCACAAAGATTGGACACTGAAGCTTTCTTT. Translating gives CASSSQRLDTEAFF.

V and J are TRBV3-1 and TRBJ2-2, with 11 bases lining up with TRBD2. The CDR3 totals 17 residues. The ends lost 0 bases at V and 9 bases at J; junction bases unmatched: 9. Germline V gene data show CDR1 as LGHDT and CDR2 as YNNKEL (reference sequence). CDR3 DNA sequence: TGTGCCAGCAGCCAAGATAGCGGGAGGGTAGGGACCAGGGAGCTGTTTTTT. It translates to CASSQDSGRVGTRELFF.

Ten or more counts support this clonotype. The chain uses TRBV15 and TRBJ2-5; the D gene is possibly TRBD2 (7 bases). CDR3 length equals 16 residues. The V end lost 0 bases, the J end lost 3 bases, and 14 bases lay between the germline ends. Per germline, CDR1 LNHNV and CDR2 YYDKDF (reference sequence). CDR3 DNA sequence: TGTGCCACCAGCAGAGATCCACAGGGAGGGGAAGAGACCCAGTACTTC. Amino acids: CATSRDPQGGEETQYF.

The V gene is TRBV5-5, the J gene TRBJ1-3; 7 nucleotides align to TRBD1. The germline V gene encodes CDR1 SGHKS and CDR2 YYEKEE (reference sequence). Losses at the gene ends were 6 bases for V and 0 bases for J; bases not matched to a gene: 15. This CDR3 has 18 residues. The CDR3 bases are TGTGCCAGCACCTTATCACCAGGACAGGCGAGCTCTGGAAACACCATATATTTT. It encodes CASTLSPGQASSGNTIYF.

The chain couples TRBV6-2 or TRBV6-3 to TRBJ2-1; D is possibly TRBD2 (5 bases). Germline CDR1 MNHEY, CDR2 SVGEGT. Trimming took off 6 bases at V and 7 bases at J, with 10 bases between the two ends. The CDR3 has 12 amino acids. Here the CDR3 reads CASSFSENEQFF. The DNA of the CDR3 is TGTGCCAGCAGCTTTAGCGAGAATGAGCAGTTCTTC.

This clonotype was seen a few times. The chain is built from TRBV9 and TRBJ2-1; the D gene is possibly TRBD2 (6 bases). With 4 bases removed from V and 0 bases from J, the gap between germline ends came to 11 bases. This CDR3 has 15 residues. CDR1 is SGDLS and CDR2 is YYNGEE in the germline V gene. CDR3 nucleotides: TGTGCCAGCAGCAGCGGGTTCCCCTCCTACAATGAGCAGTTCTTC. Protein sequence: CASSSGFPSYNEQFF.

This chain links TRBV30 with TRBJ1-2; the D gene is possibly TRBD1 (5 bases). The ends were cut back, 3 bases at V and 6 bases at J, with 23 bases in the middle. The CDR3 sequence is 16 residues long. The germline V gene encodes CDR1 GTSNPN and CDR2 SVGIG (reference sequence). Here the CDR3 reads CAWSDLGTVELNGYTF. CDR3 DNA sequence: TGTGCCTGGAGCGACTTAGGGACCGTCGAGCTCAATGGCTACACCTTC.

In this sample, this clonotype turned up a few times. This chain connects TRBV29-1 to TRBJ2-2; D is ambiguous. The CDR3 sequence is 11 residues long. Germline V CDR1 and CDR2: SQVTM, ANQGSEA. V was pared by 4 bases and J by 3 bases, with 3 bases between. This CDR3 reads CSVAYTGELFF. The CDR3 bases are TGCAGCGTTGCCTACACCGGGGAGCTGTTTTTT.

In this sample, this clonotype turned up a few times. The chain couples TRBV20-1 to TRBJ1-4; no definite D call. Between the trimmed V and J ends, which lost 1 base and 3 bases, there was a span of 9 bases. The CDR3 loop spans 14 amino acids. The germline V gene has CDR1 DFQATT and CDR2 SNEGSKA (reference sequence). The CDR3 loop is CSARVGGPNEKLFF. CDR3 DNA: TGCAGTGCTAGAGTTGGCGGCCCTAATGAAAAACTGTTTTTT.

V usage is TRBV5-1 and J usage is TRBJ2-3; tentatively, D is TRBD1 or TRBD2 (6 bases each). Germline assignment: CDR1 SGHRS and CDR2 YFSETQ. V was pared by 0 bases and J by 1 base, with 15 bases between. The CDR3 runs to 17 residues. The CDR3 here is CASSLALGGARTDTQYF. As DNA, the CDR3 is TGCGCCAGCAGCTTGGCCTTGGGGGGCGCCCGCACAGATACGCAGTATTTT.

The chain carries TRBV18 and TRBJ1-4, with TRBD1 matching 9 bases. Unmatched junction bases numbered 13, after V lost 9 bases and J lost 8 bases. Per germline, CDR1 KGHSH and CDR2 LQKENI. The CDR3 runs 15 residues. This CDR3 is CASSPAGTGREKLFF. Here the CDR3 DNA reads TGTGCCAGTTCCCCGGCCGGGACAGGGCGCGAAAAACTGTTTTTT.

In this sample, this clonotype turned up a few times. This chain connects TRBV12-3 or TRBV12-4 to TRBJ1-1; the D gene is possibly TRBD1 (5 bases). The CDR3 loop spans 16 amino acids. V was pared by 3 bases and J by 0 bases, with 14 bases between. The CDR3 sequence is CASSFEAGAVNTEAFF. The CDR3 DNA is TGTGCCAGCAGTTTTGAGGCCGGGGCAGTGAACACTGAAGCTTTCTTT.

Many counts were recorded for this clonotype. This rearrangement joins TRBV29-1 to TRBJ2-4; TRBD1 aligns across 8 bases. Germline V CDR1 and CDR2: SQVTM, ANQGSEA. V gave up 7 bases and J gave up 4 bases; unmatched junction bases: 3. The CDR3 is 12 residues long. The DNA of the CDR3 is TGCAGCGGGGGACAGGCGAAAAACATTCAGTACTTC. This translates into CSGGQAKNIQYF.

The V call is TRBV27, the J call TRBJ2-3, with 7 bases aligning to TRBD1. The germline V gene encodes CDR1 MNHEY and CDR2 SMNVEV (reference sequence). V gave up 4 bases and J gave up 0 bases; unmatched junction bases: 13. The CDR3 contains 18 residues. CDR3 sequence (DNA): TGTGCCAGCAGTTCGACAAAAAAGACAGGGTCGAGCACAGATACGCAGTATTTT. It encodes CASSSTKKTGSSTDTQYF.